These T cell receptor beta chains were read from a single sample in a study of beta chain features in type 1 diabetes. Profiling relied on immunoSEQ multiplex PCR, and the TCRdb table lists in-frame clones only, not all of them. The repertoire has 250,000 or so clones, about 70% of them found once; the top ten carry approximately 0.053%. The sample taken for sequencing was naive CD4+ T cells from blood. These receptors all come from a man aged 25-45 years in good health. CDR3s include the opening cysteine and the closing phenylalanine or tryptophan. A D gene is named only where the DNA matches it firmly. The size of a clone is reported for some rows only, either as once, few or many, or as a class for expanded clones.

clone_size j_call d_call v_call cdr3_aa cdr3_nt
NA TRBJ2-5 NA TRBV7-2 CATTGLSRETQYF TGTGCCACGACCGGTCTAAGCAGGGAGACCCAGTACTTC
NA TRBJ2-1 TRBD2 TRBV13 CASSLAETSEIF TGTGCCAGCAGCTTAGCAGAGACTAGCGAGATCTTC
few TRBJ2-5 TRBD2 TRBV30 CAWSVGTSGRVETQYF TGTGCCTGGAGTGTGGGGACTAGCGGGAGAGTGGAGACCCAGTACTTC
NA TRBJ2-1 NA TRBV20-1 CSVSEGNEQFF TGCAGTGTTAGTGAGGGAAATGAGCAGTTCTTC
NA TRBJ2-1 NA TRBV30 CAWSTTGTDTYNEQFF TGTGCCTGGAGTACCACCGGGACTGATACCTACAATGAGCAGTTCTTC
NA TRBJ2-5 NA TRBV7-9 CASSQGSQETQYF TGTGCCAGCAGCCAAGGCAGCCAAGAGACCCAGTACTTC
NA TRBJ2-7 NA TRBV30 CAWTHRGDEQYF TGTGCCTGGACCCACAGAGGGGACGAGCAGTACTTC
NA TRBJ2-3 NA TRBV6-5 CASSYTITSTDTQYF TGTGCCAGCAGTTACACAATCACAAGCACAGATACGCAGTATTTT
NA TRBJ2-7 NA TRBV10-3 CAISESARTTGNEQYF TGTGCCATCAGTGAGTCCGCCCGGACGACAGGCAACGAGCAGTACTTC
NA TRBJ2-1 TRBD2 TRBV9 CASSVLAGDEQFF TGTGCCAGCAGCGTGCTAGCGGGAGATGAGCAGTTCTTC
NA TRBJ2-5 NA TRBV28 CASSAAGTETQYF TGTGCCAGCAGCGCCGCGGGTACAGAGACCCAGTACTTC
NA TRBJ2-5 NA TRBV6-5 CASSSTGAETQYF TGTGCCAGCTCTAGTACAGGAGCGGAGACCCAGTACTTC
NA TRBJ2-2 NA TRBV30 CAWRSLAVGELFF TGTGCCTGGAGATCCTTAGCGGTCGGGGAGCTGTTTTTT
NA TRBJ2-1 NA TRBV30 CAWSVPGSLNEQFF TGTGCCTGGAGTGTACCGGGCTCTCTCAATGAGCAGTTCTTC
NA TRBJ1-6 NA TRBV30 CAWSPGGGNSPLHF TGTGCCTGGAGCCCCGGGGGCGGGAATTCACCCCTCCACTTT
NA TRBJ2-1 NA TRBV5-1 CASSLAGVNEQFF TGCGCCAGCAGCTTGGCTGGGGTTAATGAGCAGTTCTTC
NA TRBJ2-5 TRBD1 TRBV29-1 CSVSTGGETQYF TGCAGCGTCTCTACAGGGGGCGAGACCCAGTACTTC
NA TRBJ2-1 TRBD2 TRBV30 CAWSSRLAGNNEQFF TGTGCCTGGAGTTCACGACTAGCGGGCAACAATGAGCAGTTCTTC
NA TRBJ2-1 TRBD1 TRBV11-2 CASSTGVYYNEQFF TGTGCCAGCAGCACAGGGGTATACTACAATGAGCAGTTCTTC
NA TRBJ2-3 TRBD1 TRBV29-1 CSVASPGQGTDTQYF TGCAGCGTTGCCTCGCCGGGACAGGGCACAGATACGCAGTATTTT
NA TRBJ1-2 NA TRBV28 CASSLDSRGGGYTF TGTGCCAGCAGTTTGGATTCACGCGGAGGTGGCTACACCTTC
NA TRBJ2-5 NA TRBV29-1 CSTAPTGQTQYF TGCAGCACCGCCCCCACAGGGCAGACCCAGTACTTC
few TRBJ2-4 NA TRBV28 CASSADRPLAKNIQYF TGTGCCAGCAGCGCCGACAGGCCACTAGCCAAAAACATTCAGTACTTC
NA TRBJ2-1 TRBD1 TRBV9 CASSGTGQGEQFF TGTGCCAGCAGCGGGACAGGTCAGGGTGAGCAGTTCTTC
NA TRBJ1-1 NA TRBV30 CAWSDLGNTEAFF TGTGCCTGGAGCGACCTGGGGAACACTGAAGCTTTCTTT
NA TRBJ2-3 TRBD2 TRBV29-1 CSAAGGPDTQYF TGCAGCGCAGCGGGGGGGCCAGATACGCAGTATTTT
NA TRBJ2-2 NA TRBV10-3 CASGASGGELFF TGTGCCTCCGGGGCTTCCGGCGGGGAGCTGTTTTTT
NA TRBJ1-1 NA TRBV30 CAWSIGLNTEAFF TGTGCCTGGAGTATAGGATTGAACACTGAAGCTTTCTTT
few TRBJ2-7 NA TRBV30 CAWSDKYEQYF TGTGCCTGGAGTGATAAGTACGAGCAGTACTTC
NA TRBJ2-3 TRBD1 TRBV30 CAWRGQGRTQYF TGTGCCTGGAGGGGACAGGGGCGTACGCAGTATTTT
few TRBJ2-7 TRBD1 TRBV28 CASSRQGYEQYF TGTGCCAGCAGTAGACAGGGGTACGAGCAGTACTTC
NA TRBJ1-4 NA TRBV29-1 CSVGWGREKLFF TGCAGCGTTGGCTGGGGGCGTGAAAAACTGTTTTTT
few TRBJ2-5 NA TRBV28 CATTGSGKGEETQYF TGTGCCACCACCGGTAGCGGAAAAGGGGAAGAGACCCAGTACTTC
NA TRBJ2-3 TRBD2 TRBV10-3 CAITASGSTDTQYF TGTGCCATCACGGCTAGCGGGAGCACAGATACGCAGTATTTT
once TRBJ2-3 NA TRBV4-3 CASSQVRSGALPDTQYF TGCGCCAGCAGCCAAGTGCGTAGCGGAGCCCTGCCAGATACGCAGTATTTT
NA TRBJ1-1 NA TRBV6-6 CASSYPEGRVTEAFF TGTGCCAGCAGTTACCCGGAGGGGCGGGTCACTGAAGCTTTCTTT
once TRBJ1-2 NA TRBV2 CASSEALRGADYTF TGTGCCAGCAGTGAAGCGCTCAGGGGCGCAGACTACACCTTC
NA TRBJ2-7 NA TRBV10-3 CAISERGKGSYEQYF TGTGCCATCAGTGAACGTGGGAAAGGATCCTACGAGCAGTACTTC
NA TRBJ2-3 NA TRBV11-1 CASSGSTDTQYF TGTGCCAGCAGCGGTAGCACAGATACGCAGTATTTT
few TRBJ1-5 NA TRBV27 CASSLNRNQPQHF TGTGCCAGCAGTTTAAACAGGAATCAGCCCCAGCATTTT
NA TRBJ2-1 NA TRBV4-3 CASSQASRAGSRNEQFF TGCGCCAGCAGCCAAGCGAGTCGGGCCGGCTCCCGCAATGAGCAGTTCTTC